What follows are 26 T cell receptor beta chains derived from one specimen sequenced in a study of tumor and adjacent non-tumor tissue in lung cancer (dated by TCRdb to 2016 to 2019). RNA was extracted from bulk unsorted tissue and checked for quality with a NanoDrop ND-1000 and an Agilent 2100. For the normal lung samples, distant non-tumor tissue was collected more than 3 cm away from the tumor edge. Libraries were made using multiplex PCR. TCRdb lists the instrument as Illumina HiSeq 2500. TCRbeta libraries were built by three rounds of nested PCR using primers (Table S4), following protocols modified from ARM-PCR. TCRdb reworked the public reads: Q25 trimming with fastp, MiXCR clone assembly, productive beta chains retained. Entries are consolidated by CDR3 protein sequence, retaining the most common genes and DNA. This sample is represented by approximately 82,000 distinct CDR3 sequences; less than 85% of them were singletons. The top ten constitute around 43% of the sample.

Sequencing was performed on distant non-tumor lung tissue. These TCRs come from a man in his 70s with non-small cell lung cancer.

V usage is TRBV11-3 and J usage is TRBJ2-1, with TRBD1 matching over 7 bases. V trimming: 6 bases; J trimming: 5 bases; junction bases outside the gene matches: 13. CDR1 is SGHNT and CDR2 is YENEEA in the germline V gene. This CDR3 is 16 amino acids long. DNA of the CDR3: TGTGCCAGCAGTAACATACTATGGACAGGACACAATGAGCAGTTCTTC. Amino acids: CASSNILWTGHNEQFF.

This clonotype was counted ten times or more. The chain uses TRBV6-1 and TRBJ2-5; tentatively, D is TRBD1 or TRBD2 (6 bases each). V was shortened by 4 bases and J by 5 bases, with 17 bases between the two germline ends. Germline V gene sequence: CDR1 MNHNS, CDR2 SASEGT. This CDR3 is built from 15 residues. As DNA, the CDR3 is TGTGCCAGCAGTGGGGGACGCCAGGGGAGGGAGACCCAGTACTTC. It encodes CASSGGRQGRETQYF.

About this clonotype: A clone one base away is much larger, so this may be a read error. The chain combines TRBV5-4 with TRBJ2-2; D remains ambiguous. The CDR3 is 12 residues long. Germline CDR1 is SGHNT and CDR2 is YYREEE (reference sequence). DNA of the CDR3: TGTGCCAGCAGCCCGAACAGCGGGGAGCTGTTTTTT. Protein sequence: CASSPNSGELFF.

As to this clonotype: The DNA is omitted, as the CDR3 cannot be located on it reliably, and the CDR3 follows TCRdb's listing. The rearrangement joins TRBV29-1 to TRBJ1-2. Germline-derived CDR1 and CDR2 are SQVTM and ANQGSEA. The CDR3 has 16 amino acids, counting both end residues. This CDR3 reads CSVVPYQSSGEYGCTF.

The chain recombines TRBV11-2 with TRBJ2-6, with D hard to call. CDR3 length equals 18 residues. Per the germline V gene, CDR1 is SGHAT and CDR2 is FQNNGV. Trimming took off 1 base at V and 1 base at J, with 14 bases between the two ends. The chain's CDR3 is CASSLVGAPGSGANVLTF. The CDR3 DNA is TGTGCCAGCAGCTTAGTTGGAGCGCCGGGTTCTGGGGCCAACGTCCTGACTTTC. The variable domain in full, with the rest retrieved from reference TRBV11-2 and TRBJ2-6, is EAGVAQSPRYKIIEKRQSVAFWCNPISGHATLYWYQQILGQGPKLLIQFQNNGVVDDSQLPKDRFSAERLKGVDSTLKIQPAKLEDSAVYLCASSLVGAPGSGANVLTFGAGSRLTVL.

The DNA of the CDR3 is TGTGCCAGCAGCGTAAACACTGGAAACACCATATATTTT. It specifies CASSVNTGNTIYF. V is TRBV9 and J is TRBJ1-3; no definite D call. Trimming stripped 1 base from V and 2 bases from J, with 4 bases between. The CDR3 is 13 residues long. The germline V gene has CDR1 SGDLS and CDR2 YYNGEE.

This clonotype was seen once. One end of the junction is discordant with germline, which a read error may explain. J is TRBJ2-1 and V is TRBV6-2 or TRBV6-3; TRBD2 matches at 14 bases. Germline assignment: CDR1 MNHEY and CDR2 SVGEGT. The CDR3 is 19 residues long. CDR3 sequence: CAISYSATSGRAIYNEQFF. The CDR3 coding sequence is TGTGCCATCAGTTACTCTGCGACTAGCGGGAGGGCCATATACAATGAGCAGTTCTTC.

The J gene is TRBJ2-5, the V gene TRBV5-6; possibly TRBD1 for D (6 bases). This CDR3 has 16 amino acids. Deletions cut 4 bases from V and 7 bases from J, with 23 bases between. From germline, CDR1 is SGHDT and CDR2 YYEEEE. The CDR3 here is CASSRSNTDRVGTQYF. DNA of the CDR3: TGTGCCAGCAGCCGTTCCAATACGGACAGAGTAGGGACCCAGTACTTC.

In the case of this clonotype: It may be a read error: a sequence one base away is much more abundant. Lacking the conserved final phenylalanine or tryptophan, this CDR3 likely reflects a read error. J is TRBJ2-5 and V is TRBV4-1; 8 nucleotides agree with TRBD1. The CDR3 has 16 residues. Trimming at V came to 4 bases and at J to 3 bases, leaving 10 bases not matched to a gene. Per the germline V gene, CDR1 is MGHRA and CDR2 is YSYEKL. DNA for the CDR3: TGCGCCAGCAGCCGAAACCCGGGACAGGCTAAAGAGACCCAGTACTTA. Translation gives CASSRNPGQAKETQYL.

Here the CDR3 reads CASSLGDGRTEAFF. CDR3 in DNA: TGTGCCAGCAGCCTGGGGGATGGTCGCACTGAAGCTTTCTTT. This chain connects TRBV3-1 to TRBJ1-1, with D possibly being TRBD1 (5 bases). Germline V CDR1 and CDR2: LGHDT, YNNKEL (reference sequence). Trimming stripped 4 bases from V and 4 bases from J, with 13 bases between. The CDR3 consists of 14 residues.

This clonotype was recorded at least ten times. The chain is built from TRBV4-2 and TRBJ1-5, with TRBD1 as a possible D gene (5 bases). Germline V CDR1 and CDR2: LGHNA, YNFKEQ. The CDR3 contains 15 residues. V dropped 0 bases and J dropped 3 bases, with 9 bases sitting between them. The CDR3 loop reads CASSQDWGSNQPQHF. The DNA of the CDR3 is TGTGCCAGCAGCCAAGATTGGGGGTCCAATCAGCCCCAGCATTTT.

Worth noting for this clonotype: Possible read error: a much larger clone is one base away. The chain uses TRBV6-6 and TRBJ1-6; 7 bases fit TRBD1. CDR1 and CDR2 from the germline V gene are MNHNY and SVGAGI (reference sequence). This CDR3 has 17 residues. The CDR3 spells CAGRRGQSENFNSPLHF. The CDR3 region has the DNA TGTGCCGGCAGGAGGGGACAGTCCGAGAATTTTAATTCACCCCTCCACTTT.

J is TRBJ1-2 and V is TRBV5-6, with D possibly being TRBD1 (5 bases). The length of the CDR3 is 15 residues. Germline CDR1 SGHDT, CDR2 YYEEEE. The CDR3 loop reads CTGSFGTSVHYGYTF. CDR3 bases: TGTACCGGCAGCTTCGGGACTTCAGTTCACTATGGCTACACCTTC.

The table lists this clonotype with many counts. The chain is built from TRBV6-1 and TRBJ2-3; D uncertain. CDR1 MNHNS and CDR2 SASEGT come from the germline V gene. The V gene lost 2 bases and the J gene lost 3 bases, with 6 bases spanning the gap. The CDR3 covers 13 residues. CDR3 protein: CASSETYTDTQYF. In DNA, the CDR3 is TGTGCCAGCAGTGAAACATATACAGATACGCAGTATTTT.

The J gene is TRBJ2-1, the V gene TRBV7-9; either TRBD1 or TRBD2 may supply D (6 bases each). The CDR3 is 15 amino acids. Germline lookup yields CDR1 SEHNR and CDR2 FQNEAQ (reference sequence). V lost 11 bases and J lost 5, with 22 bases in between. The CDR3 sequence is CACSPSGGRNNEQFF. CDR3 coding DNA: TGTGCCTGTAGCCCCTCCGGGGGCAGAAACAATGAGCAGTTCTTC.

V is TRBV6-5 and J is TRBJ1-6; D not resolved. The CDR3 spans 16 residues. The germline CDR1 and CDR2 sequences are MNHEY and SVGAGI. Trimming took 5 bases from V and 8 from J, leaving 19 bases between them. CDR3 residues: CASSKSWTEVYSPLHF. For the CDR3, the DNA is TGTGCCAGCAGTAAATCCTGGACGGAGGTTTATTCACCCCTCCACTTT.

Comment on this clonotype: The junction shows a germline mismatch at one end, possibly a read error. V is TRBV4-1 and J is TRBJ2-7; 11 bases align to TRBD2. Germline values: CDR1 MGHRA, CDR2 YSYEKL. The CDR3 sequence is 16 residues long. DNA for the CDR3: TGCGCCAGCAGCCGGACACTAGCGGGAGAGGTGTACGAGCACTACTTC. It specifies CASSRTLAGEVYEHYF.

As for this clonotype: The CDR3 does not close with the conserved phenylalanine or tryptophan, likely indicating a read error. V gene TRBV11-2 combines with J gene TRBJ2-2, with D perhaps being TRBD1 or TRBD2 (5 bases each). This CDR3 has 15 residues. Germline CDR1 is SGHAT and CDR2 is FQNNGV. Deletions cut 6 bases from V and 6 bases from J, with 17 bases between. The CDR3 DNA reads TGTGCCAGCAGGTTCAGGGACCTAGTGGCCGGGGAGCTGTTTTAT. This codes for CASRFRDLVAGELFY.

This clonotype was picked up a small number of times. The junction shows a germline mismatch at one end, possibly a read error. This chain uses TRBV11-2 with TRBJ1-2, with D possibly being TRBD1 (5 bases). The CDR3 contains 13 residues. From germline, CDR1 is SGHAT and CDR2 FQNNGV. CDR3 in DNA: TGTGCCAGCAACCCGGTAGGGGAAAATGGTTACACCTTC. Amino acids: CASNPVGENGYTF.

The CDR3 sequence is CASSGVAEVDTQYF. The CDR3 DNA reads TGTGCCAGCAGTGGAGTAGCTGAGGTAGATACGCAGTATTTT. The chain recombines TRBV6-1 with TRBJ2-3; D unresolved. The CDR3 extends over 14 amino acids. Trimming shortened V by 4 bases and J by 5 bases, and 13 bases separated the two germline ends. The germline V gene encodes CDR1 MNHNS and CDR2 SASEGT.

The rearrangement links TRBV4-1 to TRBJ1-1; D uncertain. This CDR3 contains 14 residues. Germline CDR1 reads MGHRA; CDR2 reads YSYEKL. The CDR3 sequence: CDRSQGFSPNEAFF. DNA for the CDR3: TGCGACAGAAGCCAAGGTTTCAGTCCAAATGAAGCTTTCTTT.

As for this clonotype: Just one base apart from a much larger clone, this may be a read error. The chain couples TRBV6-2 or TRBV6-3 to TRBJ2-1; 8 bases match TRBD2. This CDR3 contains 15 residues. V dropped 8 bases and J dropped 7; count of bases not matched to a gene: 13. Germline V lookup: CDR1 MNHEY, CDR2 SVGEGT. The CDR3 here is CASYTGISGKNEQFF. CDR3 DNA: TGTGCCAGCTACACCGGGATTAGCGGGAAGAATGAGCAGTTCTTC.

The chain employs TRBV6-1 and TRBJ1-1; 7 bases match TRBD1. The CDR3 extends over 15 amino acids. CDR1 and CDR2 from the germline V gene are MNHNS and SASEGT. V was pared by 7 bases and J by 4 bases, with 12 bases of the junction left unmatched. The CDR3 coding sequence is TGTGCCAGCATCTTACAGGGGAAGGGTTCCACTGAAGCTTTCTTT. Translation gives CASILQGKGSTEAFF.

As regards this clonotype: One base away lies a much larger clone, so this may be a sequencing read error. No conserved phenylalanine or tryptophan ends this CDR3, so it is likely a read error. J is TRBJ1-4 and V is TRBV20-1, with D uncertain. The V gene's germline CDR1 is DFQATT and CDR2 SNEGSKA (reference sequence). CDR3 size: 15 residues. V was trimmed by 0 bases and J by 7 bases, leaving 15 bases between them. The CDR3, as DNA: TGCAGTGCTAGAGACCGGATGGTCCGAGGTGAAAAACTGTTTTCT. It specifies CSARDRMVRGEKLFS.

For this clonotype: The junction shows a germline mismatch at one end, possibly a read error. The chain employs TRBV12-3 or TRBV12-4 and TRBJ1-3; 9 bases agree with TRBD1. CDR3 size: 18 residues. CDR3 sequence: CARSRPGTGIDSGNTIYF. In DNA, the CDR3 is TGTGCCCGCAGTCGTCCCGGGACAGGGATCGACTCTGGAAACACTATATATTTT.

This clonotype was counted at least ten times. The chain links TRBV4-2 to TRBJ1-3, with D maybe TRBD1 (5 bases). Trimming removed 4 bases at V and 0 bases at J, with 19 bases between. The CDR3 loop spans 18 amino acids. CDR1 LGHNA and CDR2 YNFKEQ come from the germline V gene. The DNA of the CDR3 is TGTGCCAGCAGCCTGTCGGTTGGGGGGTCGAGCTCTGGAAACACCATATATTTT. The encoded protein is CASSLSVGGSSSGNTIYF.